This entry lists 20 T cell receptor beta chains sequenced from one sample in a study of cytotoxic CD8 clonotypes in ibrutinib-treated CLL. The repertoire was sequenced with immunoSEQ multiplex PCR; TCRdb's copy has only in-frame clones and lacks some. The sample shows approximately 330,000 clones, approximately 80% of them seen only once. Specimen: PBMCs, collected before ibrutinib treatment. The receptors stem from a human donor with chronic lymphocytic leukemia.

This clone was recorded only once. The rearrangement joins TRBV15 to TRBJ1-5; D may be TRBD1 (6 bases). Germline CDR1 reads LNHNV; CDR2 reads YYDKDF (reference sequence). The V end lost 4 bases, the J end lost 5 bases, and 15 bases lay between the germline ends. The CDR3 has 15 residues. The CDR3 nucleotides are TGTGCCACCAGCAAGACCAGGGGTTTCGATCAGCCCCAGCATTTT. This codes for CATSKTRGFDQPQHF.

The chain uses TRBV6-5 and TRBJ2-1; D gene ambiguous. Trimming took 2 bases from V and 2 from J, leaving 7 bases between them. Germline-derived CDR1 and CDR2 are MNHEY and SVGAGI. CDR3 length equals 14 residues. CDR3 loop: CASSYGNTYNEQFF. In nucleotides, the CDR3 is TGTGCCAGCAGTTACGGAAATACCTACAATGAGCAGTTCTTC.

The rearrangement links TRBV7-3 to TRBJ2-7; no clear D. V lost 5 bases and J lost 3, with 20 bases in between. The CDR3 is 16 amino acids. Germline V lookup: CDR1 SGHTA, CDR2 FQGTGA. The CDR3 DNA sequence: TGTGCCAGCAGCCCTCGCCCGAGCCTAGTAGTCTACGAGCAGTACTTC. Translating gives CASSPRPSLVVYEQYF.

The chain joins TRBV4-1 to TRBJ2-7; TRBD2 aligns across 7 bases. The J segment lost 0 bases and the V segment lost 0 bases, leaving 11 bases of the junction unmatched. Germline CDR1 is MGHRA and CDR2 is YSYEKL. CDR3 length equals 18 residues. The DNA of the CDR3 is TGCGCCAGCAGCCAAGATCTACCCGCGGGAGACCGCTCCTACGAGCAGTACTTC. It codes for CASSQDLPAGDRSYEQYF.

J is TRBJ2-5 and V is TRBV9, with a tentative D call TRBD1 (6 bases). Trimming took 4 bases from V and 2 from J, leaving 12 bases between them. The germline V gene has CDR1 SGDLS and CDR2 YYNGEE. This CDR3 spans 14 amino acids. In nucleotides, the CDR3 is TGTGCCAGCAGCATAAACAGGGATCAAGAGACCCAGTACTTC. Encoded protein: CASSINRDQETQYF. The variable domain in full, with the rest retrieved from reference TRBV9 and TRBJ2-5, is DSGVTQTPKHLITATGQRVTLRCSPRSGDLSVYWYQQSLDQGLQFLIQYYNGEERAKGNILERFSAQQFPDLHSELNLSSLELGDSALYFCASSINRDQETQYFGPGTRLLVL.

The CDR3 DNA follows: TGTGCCACCAGCCCTCCGGGACCTCCCACGGTAGGGGAGCTGTTTTTT. Its protein product is CATSPPGPPTVGELFF. The chain carries TRBV15 and TRBJ2-2; either TRBD1 or TRBD2 may fit D (5 bases each). V lost 5 bases to trimming and J lost 8 bases, with 21 bases between them. CDR3 length: 16 residues. Germline V CDR1 and CDR2: LNHNV, YYDKDF (reference sequence).

This chain uses TRBV7-9 with TRBJ2-1; TRBD2 agrees at 9 bases. Germline CDR1 reads SEHNR; CDR2 reads FQNEAQ (reference sequence). The length of the CDR3 is 15 residues. Unmatched junction bases numbered 6, after V lost 4 bases and J lost 5 bases. The CDR3 region is CASSSPRTSDNEQFF. The CDR3 DNA is TGTGCCAGCAGCTCCCCCCGGACTAGCGACAATGAGCAGTTCTTC.

This sequence joins TRBV18 and TRBJ1-1; tentative D call: TRBD1 (5 bases). This CDR3 has 15 amino acids. Per the germline V gene, CDR1 is KGHSH and CDR2 is LQKENI. The V gene lost 4 bases and the J gene lost 1 base, with 13 bases spanning the gap. CDR3: CASSRLGDQNTEAFF. Here the CDR3 DNA reads TGTGCCAGCTCACGGCTAGGGGACCAGAACACTGAAGCTTTCTTT.

This sequence joins TRBV9 and TRBJ2-1, with a weak D call TRBD2 (5 bases). The CDR3 contains 14 residues. Germline CDR1 is SGDLS and CDR2 is YYNGEE. V gave up 0 bases and J gave up 8 bases, with 12 bases separating them. CDR3 amino acids: CASSVALGLDEQFF. The CDR3 nucleotides are TGTGCCAGCAGCGTAGCTCTCGGACTGGATGAGCAGTTCTTC.

The rearrangement uses TRBV5-1 and TRBJ2-7; 7 bases fit TRBD2. Per germline, CDR1 SGHRS and CDR2 YFSETQ. The CDR3 runs 16 residues. The V gene end was trimmed by 4 bases and the J gene end by 0 bases; junction bases not matched to a gene: 10. The CDR3 nucleotides read TGCGCCAGCAGCCCACCGGGGAGGGGAACCTCCTACGAGCAGTACTTC. This translates into CASSPPGRGTSYEQYF.

The chain recombines TRBV30 with TRBJ2-1, with D possibly being TRBD1 (7 bases). V lost 4 bases to trimming and J lost 10 bases, with 14 bases between them. The CDR3 has 12 residues. CDR1 is GTSNPN and CDR2 is SVGIG in the germline V gene (reference sequence). CDR3 coding DNA: TGTGCCTGGATTGAGACAGGGAGGGAGCAGTTCTTC. This encodes CAWIETGREQFF.

The chain couples TRBV6-6 to TRBJ1-2, with D unresolved. The CDR3 has 15 residues. Germline CDR1 is MNHNY and CDR2 is SVGAGI (reference sequence). V was trimmed by 2 bases and J by 8 bases, leaving 18 bases between them. CDR3 protein: CASSYPRAPLAGYTF. The CDR3 nucleotides read TGTGCCAGCAGTTACCCTCGGGCCCCTCTTGCGGGCTACACCTTC.

V usage is TRBV7-2 and J usage is TRBJ2-3; 9 bases line up with TRBD2. The CDR3 is 17 amino acids. Germline CDR1 is SGHTA and CDR2 is FQGNSA. J lost 0 bases, V lost 2 bases, and 6 bases had no gene match. This CDR3 is CASSLYRGTSSTDTQYF. The CDR3 coding sequence is TGTGCCAGCAGCTTATATCGCGGGACTAGCAGCACAGATACGCAGTATTTT.

This clone has just a few counts. DNA for the CDR3: TGTGCCACCTCACAACTAGCGGGGGGGACTCAATCCTACAATGAGCAGTTCTTC. This translates into CATSQLAGGTQSYNEQFF. The chain has TRBV10-3 and TRBJ2-1; 13 positions match TRBD2. CDR1 is ENHRY and CDR2 is SYGVKD in the germline V gene. After removal of 10 bases from V and 1 base from J, the junction contained 13 bases not matched to a gene. The CDR3 is 18 residues long.

V is TRBV15 and J is TRBJ1-1; D perhaps matches TRBD1 (6 bases). Germline V gives CDR1 LNHNV, CDR2 YYDKDF (reference sequence). The CDR3 is 12 amino acids. Between the trimmed V and J ends, which lost 2 bases and 8 bases, there was a span of 9 bases. CDR3 bases: TGTGCCACCAGCAGAATGGACAGAGAAGCTTTCTTT. Protein product: CATSRMDREAFF.

J is TRBJ1-2 and V is TRBV10-3; 9 bases align to TRBD1. There are 16 residues in the CDR3. CDR1 and CDR2 from the germline V gene are ENHRY and SYGVKD. V shed 0 bases, J shed 4 bases, and the junction held 6 bases outside the gene matches. CDR3 residues: CAISESGQGIIYGYTF. DNA for the CDR3: TGTGCCATCAGTGAGTCGGGACAGGGCATCATCTATGGCTACACCTTC.

The chain couples TRBV28 to TRBJ2-7, with no clear D. V gave up 5 bases and J gave up 1 base, with 12 bases separating them. The germline V gene has CDR1 MDHEN and CDR2 SYDVKM. There are 14 residues in the CDR3. Here the CDR3 reads CASSVRLRSYEQYF. The CDR3 DNA follows: TGTGCCAGCAGTGTACGGTTGCGGTCCTACGAGCAGTACTTC.

The chain uses TRBV29-1 and TRBJ1-2; 12 bases align to TRBD1. V shed 0 bases and J 8 bases; nucleotides not matched to a gene: 10. The CDR3 runs 16 residues. The V gene's germline CDR1 is SQVTM and CDR2 ANQGSEA. CDR3 nucleotides: TGCAGCGTTGAAGATCTGGGACAGGGGGCGAAGTACGGCTACACCTTC. The encoded protein is CSVEDLGQGAKYGYTF.

The chain joins TRBV7-2 to TRBJ2-7; D remains unclear. The CDR3 consists of 12 residues. Germline V gives CDR1 SGHTA, CDR2 FQGNSA. Trimming removed 1 base from V and 6 bases from J, with 7 bases in between. The CDR3 spells CASSLVSVEQYF. Here the CDR3 DNA reads TGTGCCAGCAGCTTAGTATCCGTCGAGCAGTACTTC.

This sequence joins TRBV27 and TRBJ1-5; 8 nucleotides align to TRBD1. V dropped 5 bases and J dropped 3; count of bases not matched to a gene: 15. In germline, CDR1 is MNHEY, CDR2 SMNVEV (reference sequence). The CDR3 has 18 amino acids. The CDR3 protein is CASSQRGPWTGTNQPQHF. The CDR3 DNA reads as TGTGCCAGCAGTCAACGGGGCCCCTGGACAGGGACCAATCAGCCCCAGCATTTT.